The 16 T cell receptor beta chains below were found in one sample sequenced in a study of T cells in Graves' hyperthyroidism and ophthalmopathy. Researchers took RNA transcripts and amplified the TCR beta CDR3 regions from them. The study used the HTBI primer set for a first-round RT-PCR of the TCR CDR3. MiXCR, run by TCRdb on the multiplex PCR reads, gives a single entry per CDR3 protein. The sample shows 150,000 to 200,000 distinct CDR3 sequences, around 15% of them seen only once. Material for sequencing was blood. The receptors shown here come from a woman aged 45-59 years with Graves' hyperthyroidism.

In its sample, this clonotype was seen many times. The chain joins TRBV19 to TRBJ1-2; D remains unclear. The length of the CDR3 is 14 residues. Germline-derived CDR1 and CDR2 are LNHDA and SQIVND (reference sequence). V dropped 3 bases and J dropped 2 bases, with 10 bases sitting between them. CDR3 DNA: TGTGCCAGTAGTATTAGAGGTTCCAACTATGGCTACACCTTC. This codes for CASSIRGSNYGYTF.

Notes on this clonotype: A much larger clonotype is one base distant, so this may be a read error. It is likely a read error, because the conserved phenylalanine at the end of the CDR3 is missing. The rearrangement joins TRBV5-4 to TRBJ2-5; 8 nucleotides match TRBD1. There are 14 residues in the CDR3. The V segment lost 2 bases and the J segment 5 bases; nucleotides outside the gene matches: 5. The V gene's germline CDR1 is SGHNT and CDR2 YYREEE (reference sequence). The CDR3 bases are TGTGCCAGCAGCTTCAGGGGGCTCTGGGAGACCCAGTACATC. Encoded protein: CASSFRGLWETQYI.

This clonotype was counted ten times or more. The chain couples TRBV5-1 to TRBJ1-4; a possible D gene is TRBD1 (5 bases). The V gene's germline CDR1 is SGHRS and CDR2 YFSETQ. The CDR3 covers 15 residues. Trimming removed 2 bases at V and 6 bases at J, with 14 bases between. The CDR3 region is CASSLDWGRDEKLFF. CDR3 in DNA: TGCGCCAGCAGCTTAGACTGGGGACGGGATGAAAAACTGTTTTTT. Filled out from reference TRBV5-1 and TRBJ1-4, the complete variable domain reads KAGVTQTPRYLIKTRGQQVTLSCSPISGHRSVSWYQQTPGQGLQFLFEYFSETQRNKGNFPGRFSGRQFSNSRSEMNVSTLELGDSALYLCASSLDWGRDEKLFFGSGTQLSVL.

The chain joins TRBV6-1 to TRBJ1-1; no clear D. Germline-derived CDR1 and CDR2 are MNHNS and SASEGT. This CDR3 has 12 amino acids. V lost 2 bases and J 6 bases, leaving 7 bases between the germline ends. The CDR3 nucleotides read TGTGCCAGCAGTGAAACGAGGTCTGAAGCTTTCTTT. It yields the protein CASSETRSEAFF.

In this sample, this clonotype turned up many times. The chain couples TRBV5-5 to TRBJ1-5; D remains unclear. V was pared by 2 bases and J by 6 bases, with 9 bases between. The CDR3 is made up of 13 amino acids. Germline CDR1 reads SGHKS; CDR2 reads YYEKEE (reference sequence). The CDR3 is CASSFTVGQPQHF. CDR3 in DNA: TGTGCCAGCAGCTTCACAGTGGGTCAGCCCCAGCATTTT.

Ten or more counts support this clonotype. V and J are TRBV20-1 and TRBJ2-1; 11 bases line up with TRBD2. The CDR3 extends over 17 amino acids. V lost 0 bases, J lost 7 bases, and 11 bases stayed unmatched. Per the germline V gene, CDR1 is DFQATT and CDR2 is SNEGSKA (reference sequence). For the CDR3, the DNA is TGCAGTGCTAGAGATGCTAGCGGGGGGCGCCCGCGGAATGAGCAGTTCTTC. Translating it yields CSARDASGGRPRNEQFF.

This clonotype has ten or more counts. This chain connects TRBV7-2 to TRBJ1-4, with no clear D. CDR1 is SGHTA, CDR2 FQGNSA, per germline. This CDR3 comprises 14 residues. V was shortened by 2 bases and J by 7 bases, with 11 bases between the two germline ends. The CDR3 DNA sequence: TGTGCCAGCAGCTTAAGGGCAGGATCTGAAAAACTGTTTTTT. Translated: CASSLRAGSEKLFF.

V gene TRBV28 combines with J gene TRBJ2-7, with 14 bases matching TRBD2. CDR3 size: 16 residues. Germline CDR1 and CDR2: MDHEN and SYDVKM. V lost 6 bases to trimming and J lost 5 bases; unmatched junction nucleotides: 9. The DNA of the CDR3 is TGTGCCAGCAGCAGGACTAGCGGGGGGCCCTGGGACGAGCAGTACTTC. Translated: CASSRTSGGPWDEQYF.

This clonotype was recorded many times. This sequence joins TRBV18 and TRBJ1-1; weak D call: TRBD1 (5 bases). The CDR3 sequence is 16 residues long. From germline, CDR1 is KGHSH and CDR2 LQKENI. V was cut by 2 bases and J by 2 bases, with 15 bases left in between. The CDR3 sequence: CASSPIIVGHNTEAFF. The CDR3 nucleotides read TGTGCCAGCTCACCAATAATCGTGGGGCATAACACTGAAGCTTTCTTT.

This clonotype has a count of ten or more. The rearrangement joins TRBV20-1 to TRBJ2-7; D not resolved. Germline CDR1 and CDR2: DFQATT and SNEGSKA (reference sequence). The V gene lost 4 bases and the J gene lost 1 base, with 5 bases spanning the gap. The CDR3 contains 11 residues. The CDR3 protein is CSATSSYEQYF. The CDR3 nucleotides are TGCAGTGCTACCTCATCCTACGAGCAGTACTTC.

This rearrangement joins TRBV7-2 to TRBJ2-7; possibly TRBD1 for D (6 bases). The V gene lost 5 bases and the J gene lost 5 bases, with 16 bases spanning the gap. The CDR3 is 14 residues long. CDR1 and CDR2 (germline): SGHTA, FQGNSA. CDR3 nucleotides: TGTGCCAGCAGCGGGGGTGTAGGGGGTCACGAGCAGTACTTC. As protein: CASSGGVGGHEQYF.

This clonotype was counted ten times or more. J is TRBJ2-1 and V is TRBV6-2 or TRBV6-3, with D perhaps TRBD1 or TRBD2 (5 bases each). CDR3 size: 15 residues. Germline V lookup: CDR1 MNHEY, CDR2 SVGEGT. V was shortened by 6 bases and J by 4 bases, with 16 bases between the two germline ends. The CDR3 here is CASSTTRGRYNEQFF. The CDR3 nucleotides read TGTGCCAGCAGCACTACGAGGGGCAGGTACAATGAGCAGTTCTTC.

The rearrangement joins TRBV6-1 to TRBJ2-5; no reliable D call. Per germline, CDR1 MNHNS and CDR2 SASEGT. The CDR3 spans 14 residues. Trimming cost V 10 bases and J 7 bases, with 22 bases left between them. This CDR3 is CATHADMARGTQYF. The CDR3 DNA reads as TGTGCCACCCACGCTGACATGGCCAGAGGGACCCAGTACTTC.

Ten or more counts support this clonotype. This chain links TRBV6-1 with TRBJ2-3; D gene ambiguous. The CDR3 has 13 residues. Trimming left V 5 bases short and J 8 bases short, with 14 bases between. Germline V gives CDR1 MNHNS, CDR2 SASEGT. CDR3 DNA: TGTGCCAGCAGTCCCCGTATGGTTGCTACGCAGTATTTT. Translating it yields CASSPRMVATQYF.

This clonotype occurred many times. This rearrangement joins TRBV7-2 to TRBJ2-1, with 14 positions matching TRBD2. CDR3 length: 15 amino acids. The germline V gene encodes CDR1 SGHTA and CDR2 FQGNSA. V dropped 5 bases and J dropped 9; count of bases not matched to a gene: 6. The CDR3 protein is CASSPRTSGGSEQFF. The CDR3, as DNA: TGTGCCAGCAGCCCCCGGACTAGCGGGGGGAGTGAGCAGTTCTTC.

This clonotype occurred many times. The chain uses TRBV6-1 and TRBJ2-1, with 8 bases identical to TRBD2. The CDR3 runs to 15 residues. The V gene end was trimmed by 2 bases and the J gene end by 8 bases; junction bases not matched to a gene: 8. Germline V gives CDR1 MNHNS, CDR2 SASEGT. The CDR3 loop is CASSERGGPGDEQFF. The CDR3 DNA reads as TGTGCCAGCAGTGAACGCGGGGGGCCTGGAGATGAGCAGTTCTTC.